This T cell receptor (beta chain) came from a study of OX40 agonist ivuxolimab in advanced cancers. For context, the study as a whole: Ivuxolimab was a fully human IgG2 agonistic monoclonal antibody targeting the costimulatory receptor OX40 (CD134). Intravenous ivuxolimab was administered to patients every 2 weeks at six dose levels: 0.01, 0.1, 0.3, 1.5, 3 and 10 mg/kg. Of the 50 or so patients in dose escalation, about 20 had hepatocellular carcinoma, approximately 15 had melanoma, 9 had renal cell carcinoma and 9 had head and neck cancer. The dose-escalation cohort was 82.7% male with a mean age of about 60 years, ranging from 23 to 79. Patients were allowed to have had prior anti-PD-1, anti-PD-L1 or anti-CTLA-4 therapy, and 40% of the dose-escalation patients had been treated with checkpoint inhibitors. Partial responses occurred in three dose-escalation patients: two with cutaneous melanoma and one with hepatocellular carcinoma. The purpose of peripheral TCRbeta sequencing was to test whether ivuxolimab changed TCR sequence diversity and led to clonal T-cell expansion. The paper describes the monotherapy dose-escalation part (N of about 55 patients) of the phase I trial of ivuxolimab.

Patients with autoimmune disease history or receiving systemic immunosuppression were excluded from the trial. Peripheral blood for TCR sequencing was collected from all dose cohorts at baseline, on cycle 4 day 1, and on cycle 7 day 1. Samples were obtained from an open-label, multicenter, first-in-human phase I dose-escalation trial of ivuxolimab. Adults with locally advanced or metastatic melanoma, renal cell, hepatocellular, or head and neck squamous cell carcinoma were enrolled in the trial. CD4+ and CD8+ T cells were sorted separately from peripheral blood before TCR sequencing. From V the trimming removes 4 bases and from J it removes 3 bases, while the gene matches leave 2 bases of the junction unaccounted for. The CDR3 contains 13 residues, cysteine and phenylalanine counted. Only CDR3 DNA is held: 39 bases, read in frame from base 1. CDR1 and CDR2 were assigned from the germline V gene (reference sequence) as SGHAT and FQDESV.

Summary of the overall study and its limitations: In the 0.1-3.0 mg/kg groups, partial responders were among the patients with the lowest normalized peripheral clonal expansion, particularly in CD8+ T cells. At doses of 0.1 to 3.0 mg/kg, clonal expansion of both CD4+ and CD8+ blood T cells was observed from baseline to week 6. Low levels of normalized T-cell clonal expansion were also seen in some patients who did not respond. Which antigens the clonally expanded peripheral T cells were specific for was not determined. On average, CD8+ T cells showed more expanded clones than CD4+ T cells after ivuxolimab.

For sequencing of the TCRbeta CDR3 region, genomic DNA was extracted from the sorted cells. TCRbeta CDR3 regions were sequenced using the immunoSEQ Assay. Drawn from immuneACCESS, this table holds only the in-frame rearrangements with V and J called that TCRdb kept. Clones are partly lost; checked studies trace under half to an unresolved V gene and leave the rest unexplained. The sample table records roughly 22,000 clones; 86% of these occur just once. The ten largest clones add up to 25% to 35% of the sample. Worth noting for this clone: Its antigen is not yet known. No qualities accompany the bases; no much larger clone lies one base away.

The sequence was collected from an adult with an advanced solid tumor such as melanoma, head and neck, liver or kidney cancer. The chain is encoded by TRBV11-1 joined to TRBJ2-7, with 8 middle bases fitting TRBD1. This specimen was CD4+ or CD8+ T cells sorted from blood, taken in a trial of the OX40 agonist ivuxolimab. CDR3 protein: CASSYDRGYEQYF. The DNA reads as follows: TGTGCCAGCAGCTACGACAGGGGCTACGAGCAGTACTTC. Reference TRBV11-1 and TRBJ2-7 genes cover what lies past the CDR3, so the full variable domain is EAEVAQSPRYKITEKSQAVAFWCDPISGHATLYWYRQILGQGPELLVQFQDESVVDDSQLPKDRFSAERLKGVDSTLKIQPAELGDSAMYLCASSYDRGYEQYFGPGTRLTVT.